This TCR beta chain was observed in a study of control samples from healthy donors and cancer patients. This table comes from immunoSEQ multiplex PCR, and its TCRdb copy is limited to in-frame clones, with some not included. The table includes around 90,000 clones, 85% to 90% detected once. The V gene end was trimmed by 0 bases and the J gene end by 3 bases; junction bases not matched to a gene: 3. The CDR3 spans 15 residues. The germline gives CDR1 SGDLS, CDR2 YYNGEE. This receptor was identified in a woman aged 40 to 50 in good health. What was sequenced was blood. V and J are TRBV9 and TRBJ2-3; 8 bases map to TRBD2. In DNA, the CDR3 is TGTGCCAGCAGCGTAGGCGGGGGGAGGACAGATACGCAGTATTTT. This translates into CASSVGGGRTDTQYF.